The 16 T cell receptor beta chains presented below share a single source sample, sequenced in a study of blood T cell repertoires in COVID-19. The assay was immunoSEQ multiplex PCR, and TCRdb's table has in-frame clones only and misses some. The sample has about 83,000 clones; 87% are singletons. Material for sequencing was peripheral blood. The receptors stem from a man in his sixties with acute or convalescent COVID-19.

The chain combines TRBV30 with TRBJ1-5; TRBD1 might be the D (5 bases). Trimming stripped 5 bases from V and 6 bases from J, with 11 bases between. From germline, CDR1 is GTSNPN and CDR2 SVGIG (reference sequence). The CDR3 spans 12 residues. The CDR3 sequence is CAWGNRSQPQHF. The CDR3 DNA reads TGTGCCTGGGGCAACAGGAGTCAGCCCCAGCATTTT.

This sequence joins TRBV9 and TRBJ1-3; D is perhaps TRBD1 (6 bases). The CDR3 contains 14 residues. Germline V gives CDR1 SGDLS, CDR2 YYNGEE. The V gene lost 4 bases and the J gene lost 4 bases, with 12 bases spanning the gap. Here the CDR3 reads CASSRTGSGNTIYF. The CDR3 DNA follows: TGTGCCAGCAGCCGTACAGGGAGCGGAAACACCATATATTTT.

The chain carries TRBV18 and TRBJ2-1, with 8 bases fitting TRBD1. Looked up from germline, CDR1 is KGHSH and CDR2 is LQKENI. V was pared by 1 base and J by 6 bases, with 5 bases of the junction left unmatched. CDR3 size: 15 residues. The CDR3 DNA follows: TGTGCCAGCTCACCACAGCCGGACAGGGTCAATGAGCAGTTCTTC. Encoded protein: CASSPQPDRVNEQFF. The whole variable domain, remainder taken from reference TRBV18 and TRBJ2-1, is NAGVMQNPRHLVRRRGQEARLRCSPMKGHSHVYWYRQLPEEGLKFMVYLQKENIIDESGMPKERFSAEFPKEGPSILRIQQVVRGDSAAYFCASSPQPDRVNEQFFGPGTRLTVL.

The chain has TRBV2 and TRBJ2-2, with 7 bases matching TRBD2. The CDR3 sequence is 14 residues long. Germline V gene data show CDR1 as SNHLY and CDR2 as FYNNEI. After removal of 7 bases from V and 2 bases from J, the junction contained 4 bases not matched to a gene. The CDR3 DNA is TGTGCCAGCATTGGGGGGGGTAACACCGGGGAGCTGTTTTTT. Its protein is CASIGGGNTGELFF.

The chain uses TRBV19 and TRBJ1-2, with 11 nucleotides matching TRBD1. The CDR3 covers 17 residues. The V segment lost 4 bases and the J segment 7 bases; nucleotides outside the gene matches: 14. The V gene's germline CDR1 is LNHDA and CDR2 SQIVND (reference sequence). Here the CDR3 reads CASSTLNLGQGAAGYTF. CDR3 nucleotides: TGTGCCAGTAGTACACTCAACCTAGGACAGGGGGCGGCTGGCTACACCTTC.

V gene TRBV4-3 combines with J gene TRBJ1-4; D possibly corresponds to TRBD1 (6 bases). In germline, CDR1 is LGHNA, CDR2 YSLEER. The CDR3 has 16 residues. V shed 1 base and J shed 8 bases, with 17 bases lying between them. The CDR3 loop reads CASSQATGRGSEKLFF. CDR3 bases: TGCGCCAGCAGCCAAGCAACAGGGAGGGGTAGCGAAAAACTGTTTTTT.

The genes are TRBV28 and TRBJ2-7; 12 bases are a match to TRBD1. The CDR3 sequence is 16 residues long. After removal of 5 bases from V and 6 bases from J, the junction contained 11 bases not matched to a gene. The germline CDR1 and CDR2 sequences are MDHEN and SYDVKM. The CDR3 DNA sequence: TGTGCCAGCAGTCCTCACTCCGGGACAGGGGGCAGCGAGCAGTACTTC. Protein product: CASSPHSGTGGSEQYF.

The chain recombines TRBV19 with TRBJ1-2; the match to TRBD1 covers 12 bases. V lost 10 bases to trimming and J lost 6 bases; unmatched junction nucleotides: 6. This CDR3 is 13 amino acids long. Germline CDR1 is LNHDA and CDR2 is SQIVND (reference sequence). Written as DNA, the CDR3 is TGTGCCATACGGGACAGGGGGCCCAATGGCTACACCTTC. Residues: CAIRDRGPNGYTF.

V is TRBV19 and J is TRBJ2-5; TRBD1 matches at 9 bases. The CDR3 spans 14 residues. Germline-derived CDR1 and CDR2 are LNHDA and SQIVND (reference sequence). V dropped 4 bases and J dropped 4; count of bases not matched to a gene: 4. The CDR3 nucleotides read TGTGCCAGTAGTAGGGACAGGGATCCAGAGACCCAGTACTTC. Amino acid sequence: CASSRDRDPETQYF. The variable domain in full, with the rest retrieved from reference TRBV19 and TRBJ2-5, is DGGITQSPKYLFRKEGQNVTLSCEQNLNHDAMYWYRQDPGQGLRLIYYSQIVNDFQKGDIAEGYSVSREKKESFPLTVTSAQKNPTAFYLCASSRDRDPETQYFGPGTRLLVL.

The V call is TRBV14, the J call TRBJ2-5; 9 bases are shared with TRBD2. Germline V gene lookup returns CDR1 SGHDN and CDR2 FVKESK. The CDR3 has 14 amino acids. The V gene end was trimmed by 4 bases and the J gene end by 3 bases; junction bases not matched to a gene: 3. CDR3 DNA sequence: TGTGCCAGCAGCCTCTTAGCGGGGGAAGAGACCCAGTACTTC. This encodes CASSLLAGEETQYF.

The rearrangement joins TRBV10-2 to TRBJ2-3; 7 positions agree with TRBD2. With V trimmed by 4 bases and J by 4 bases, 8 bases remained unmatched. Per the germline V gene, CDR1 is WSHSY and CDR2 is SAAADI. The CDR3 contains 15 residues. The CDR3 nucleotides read TGCGCCAGCAGTGCGGGACTATTAGGCGCAGATACGCAGTATTTT. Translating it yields CASSAGLLGADTQYF.

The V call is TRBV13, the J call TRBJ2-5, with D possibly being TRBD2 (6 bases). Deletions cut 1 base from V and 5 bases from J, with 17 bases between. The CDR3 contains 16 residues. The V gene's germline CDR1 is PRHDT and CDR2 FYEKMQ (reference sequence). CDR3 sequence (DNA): TGTGCCAGCAGCTTAGCTTTTTTCGGGGGATACGAGACCCAGTACTTC. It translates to CASSLAFFGGYETQYF.

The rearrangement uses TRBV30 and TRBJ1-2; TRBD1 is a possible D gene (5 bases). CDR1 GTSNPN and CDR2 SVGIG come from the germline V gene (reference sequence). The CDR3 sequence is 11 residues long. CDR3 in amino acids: CARGRRYGYTF. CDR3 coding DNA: TGTGCTAGGGGCCGACGGTATGGCTACACCTTC. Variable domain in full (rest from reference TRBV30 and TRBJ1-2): SQTIHQWPATLVQPVGSPLSLECTVEGTSNPNLYWYRQAAGRGLQLLFYSVGIGQISSEVPQNLSASRPQDRQFILSSKKLLLSDSGFYLCARGRRYGYTFGSGTRLTVV.

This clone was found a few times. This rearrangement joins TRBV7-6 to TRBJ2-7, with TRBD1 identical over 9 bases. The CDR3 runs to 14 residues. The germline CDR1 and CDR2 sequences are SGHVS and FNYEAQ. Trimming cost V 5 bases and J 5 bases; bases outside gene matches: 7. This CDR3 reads CASSQGTGRNEQYF. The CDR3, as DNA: TGTGCCAGCAGCCAGGGGACAGGGAGAAACGAGCAGTACTTC.

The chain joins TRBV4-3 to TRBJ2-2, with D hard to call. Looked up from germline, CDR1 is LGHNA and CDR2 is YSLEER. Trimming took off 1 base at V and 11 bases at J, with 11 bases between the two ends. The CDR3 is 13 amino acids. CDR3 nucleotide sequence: TGCGCCAGCAGCCAAGGTCCTACTTCCGAGCTGTTTTTT. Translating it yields CASSQGPTSELFF.

This CDR3 is CASSLNGDPDTQYF. In DNA, the CDR3 is TGCGCCAGCAGCTTGAACGGGGATCCAGATACGCAGTATTTT. The chain is built from TRBV5-1 and TRBJ2-3; TRBD2 might be the D (5 bases). Trimming took off 1 base at V and 4 bases at J, with 10 bases between the two ends. The CDR3 consists of 14 residues. Germline-derived CDR1 and CDR2 are SGHRS and YFSETQ.